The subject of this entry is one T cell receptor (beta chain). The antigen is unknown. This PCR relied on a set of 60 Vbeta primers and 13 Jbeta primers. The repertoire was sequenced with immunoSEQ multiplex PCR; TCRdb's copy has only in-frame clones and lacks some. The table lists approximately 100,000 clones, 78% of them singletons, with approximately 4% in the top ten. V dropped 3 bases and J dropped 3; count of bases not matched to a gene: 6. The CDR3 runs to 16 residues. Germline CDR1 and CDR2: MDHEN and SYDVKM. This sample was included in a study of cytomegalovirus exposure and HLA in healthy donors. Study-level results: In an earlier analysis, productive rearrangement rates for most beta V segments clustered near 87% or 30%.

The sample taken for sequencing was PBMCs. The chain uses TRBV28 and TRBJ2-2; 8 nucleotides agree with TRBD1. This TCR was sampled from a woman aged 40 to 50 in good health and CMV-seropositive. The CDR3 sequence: CASSFGQGRDTGELFF. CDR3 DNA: TGTGCCAGCAGTTTTGGACAGGGCCGGGACACCGGGGAGCTGTTTTTT.